The clone carrying this TCR beta chain occurred once. Its matching antigen is unknown. The record originates from a study of human versus mouse CDR3 diversity and MHC coevolution. Findings of the study overall: Mice had fewer CDR3 deletions and insertions than humans on average.

Sorting isolated naive CD4 T cells lacking CD45RO and expressing CD62L. CDR1 and CDR2 from the germline V gene are MDHEN and SYDVKM. This CDR3 has 16 amino acids. The germline V and J ends were trimmed by 3 bases and 0 bases, with 14 bases remaining between them. Assay: immunoSEQ multiplex PCR; the TCRdb copy retains only in-frame clones and omits some. The sample yields around 77,000 clones, 85% to 95% seen once. The TCR originated in a person between 25 and 75 years old in good health. The sequencing input was naive CD4+ T cells from blood. Sample subset: CD45RO-negative CD62L-positive naive CD4 T cells. V is TRBV28 and J is TRBJ1-1; the D is unclear. Here the CDR3 reads CASSLSRGSMNTEAFF. Written as DNA, the CDR3 is TGTGCCAGCAGTTTGTCCCGGGGATCGATGAACACTGAAGCTTTCTTT.